This T cell receptor beta chain was documented in a study of CD8 T cells in ankylosing spondylitis. Study-level findings and limits: Made up of several highly homologous variants, a TCR beta motif appeared characteristic of ankylosing spondylitis blood. Enrichment of disease-linked clones was reportedly significant in matched ankylosing spondylitis synovial fluid. Certain motif variants had earlier appeared in reactive arthritis synovial fluid and blood.

This CDR3 comprises 15 residues. V dropped 2 bases and J dropped 4 bases, with 14 bases sitting between them. In germline, CDR1 is WSHSY, CDR2 SAAADI. Quantitative molecular-barcoded 5'-RACE generated the TCR beta libraries. TCRdb re-called the 5' RACE reads with MiXCR, one entry per CDR3 protein. Of hundreds of thousands of distinct CDR3 sequences listed, 20% to 25% are singletons. This clonotype was counted ten times or more. Its antigen is not identified. Sequencing input: blood, either unsorted or a sorted T cell fraction (not recorded which). This receptor was taken from a male donor with ankylosing spondylitis or in good health (not recorded which). The chain combines TRBV10-2 with TRBJ1-2; D not resolved. DNA of the CDR3: TGCGCCAGCAGTGAGATGAAGGGTCGTACCTATGGCTACACCTTC. Its protein is CASSEMKGRTYGYTF.